This T cell receptor beta chain was identified in a study of cytomegalovirus exposure and HLA in healthy donors (dated by TCRdb to 2015 to 2018). General notes on the study: According to a later analysis, the 120 or so validation repertoires were produced on the same platform as the 700 or so repertoires of the first cohort. The aim of the study was to test whether cataloging public T cell receptors could identify signatures of past pathogen exposure. Along with the approximately 700-subject first cohort, a separate validation cohort of over a hundred different subjects was used. The study combined high-throughput TCR immunosequencing, statistical association of individual TCRs with disease status, and machine learning to predict cytomegalovirus infection status. The paper's findings and limits, for the study overall: Across donors, most TCR sequences were observed very rarely, whereas some public TCRs were present in many individuals. Cytomegalovirus status was reported to be diagnosed by the classifier with high specificity and sensitivity in both the original and validation cohorts. A total of about 180 TCR beta chains were listed by the study as associated with cytomegalovirus. The validation cohort had no HLA typing available for a later analysis, so co-occurrence within that cohort was assessed over all 120 or so repertoires. According to the authors, the approach could potentially be generalized to other disease states and immunological phenotypes. In a later analysis, TCRs clustered in the first cohort were found to also tend to co-occur in the roughly 120 validation repertoires, with around 94% of cluster scores above 0. A few of the identified cytomegalovirus-associated TCR beta chains were confirmed in vitro to be specific for cytomegalovirus antigens.

Comment on this clone: There is no known antigen for this receptor. No per-base quality is available; no much larger clone lies one base away.

Library construction relied on the immunoSEQ multiplex PCR assay. Per the original workflow: A statistical classification framework was built to diagnose cytomegalovirus status from the catalog of TCR beta chain sequences. In its TCRdb copy, this immuneACCESS table keeps in-frame sequences only and misses some clones. Where compared with another copy, unresolved V genes explain less than half of these, and the others have no known cause. V and J calls and clone size follow that table, whereas D and trimming were derived from the DNA. The sample table holds 90,000 to 110,000 clones, of which roughly 90% were seen once. Of the sample, about 2% is held by the ten largest clones. V ends up 5 bases short and J 4 bases short, with an unmatched junction base count of 12. The CDR3 holds 17 amino acids from the cysteine to the phenylalanine. Only the CDR3 portion is preserved as DNA: 51 bases, with reading frame beginning at the first base. The germline V gene (reference sequence) gives CDR1 as SEHNR and CDR2 as FQNEAQ.

The donors were included in the validation cohort of around 120 subjects, a group kept apart from the roughly 670-subject first cohort. Sequenced: PBMCs. The rearranged segments are TRBV7-9 and TRBJ1-1, with 11 central nucleotides matching TRBD1. The sequence came from a woman younger than 30 in good health and CMV-seronegative. The DNA sequence is as follows: TGTGCCAGCAGCCCCCGGGGGACAGGGGGGTTTAGCACTGAAGCTTTCTTT. Protein translation: CASSPRGTGGFSTEAFF.